The 8 T cell receptor beta chains reported below all come from one sample, sequenced in a study of cytomegalovirus exposure and HLA in healthy donors. Amplification used 60 Vbeta primers and 13 Jbeta primers. Here immunoSEQ multiplex PCR was the method, and the copy in TCRdb shows in-frame clones only, minus some. The sample shows some 150,000 clones, around 80% of them seen only once. Sequencing used PBMCs. The receptor set was obtained from a middle-aged woman in good health and CMV-seropositive.

The V gene is TRBV6-4, the J gene TRBJ2-7, with 12 positions matching TRBD1. There are 16 residues in the CDR3. CDR1 and CDR2 from the germline V gene are MRHNA and SNTAGT. J gave up 7 bases and V 7 bases, and 14 bases lay outside the gene matches. In nucleotides, the CDR3 is TGTGCCAGCATTCCCCCTTGGGGGACAGGGGGCATAGAGCAGTACTTC. Amino acids: CASIPPWGTGGIEQYF.

The rearrangement joins TRBV27 to TRBJ2-3, with TRBD2 identical over 10 bases. This CDR3 spans 14 amino acids. The J segment lost 5 bases and the V segment lost 7 bases, leaving 6 bases of the junction unmatched. Germline V gives CDR1 MNHEY, CDR2 SMNVEV (reference sequence). The CDR3 region is CASTSGRGRDTQYF. The CDR3 DNA reads as TGTGCCAGCACCAGCGGGAGGGGGAGAGATACGCAGTATTTT.

This chain links TRBV4-1 with TRBJ2-7, with a weak D call TRBD2 (6 bases). CDR3 length equals 15 residues. Germline loops: CDR1 MGHRA, CDR2 YSYEKL. V dropped 4 bases and J dropped 2 bases, with 15 bases sitting between them. The CDR3 here is CASSRSGDFTYEQYF. The CDR3 DNA is TGCGCCAGCAGCCGATCTGGGGACTTCACCTACGAGCAGTACTTC.

The rearrangement links TRBV9 to TRBJ2-3; 9 nucleotides match TRBD2. CDR3 length: 15 amino acids. Germline-derived CDR1 and CDR2 are SGDLS and YYNGEE. V dropped 8 bases and J dropped 4; count of bases not matched to a gene: 11. CDR3 amino acids: CASTQEGLAPDTQYF. The DNA of the CDR3 is TGTGCCAGTACCCAGGAGGGACTAGCCCCAGATACGCAGTATTTT.

CDR3 bases: TGTGCCAGCAGTACTAAGGCGAACACTGAAGCTTTCTTT. It specifies CASSTKANTEAFF. The chain is built from TRBV7-9 and TRBJ1-1; D gene ambiguous. V lost 6 bases and J 1 base, leaving 9 bases between the germline ends. This CDR3 contains 13 residues. Germline CDR1 and CDR2: SEHNR and FQNEAQ (reference sequence).

The genes are TRBV2 and TRBJ2-3, with 9 bases that match TRBD2. Germline-derived CDR1 and CDR2 are SNHLY and FYNNEI. This CDR3 has 16 amino acids. The V and J ends lost 2 bases and 1 base, in that order; junction bases with no gene match: 4. CDR3 nucleotides: TGTGCCAGCAGTGAACGGGGCGGGAGGGGCACAGATACGCAGTATTTT. Translation: CASSERGGRGTDTQYF. Looking up the rest from reference TRBV2 and TRBJ2-3 gives the full variable domain: EPEVTQTPSHQVTQMGQEVILRCVPISNHLYFYWYRQILGQKVEFLVSFYNNEISEKSEIFDDQFSVERPDGSNFTLKIRSTKLEDSAMYFCASSERGGRGTDTQYFGPGTRLTVL.

CDR3 loop: CASSFTGNTIYF. As DNA, the CDR3 is TGTGCCAGCAGTTTTACAGGGAACACCATATATTTT. The chain uses TRBV28 and TRBJ1-3, with D tentatively TRBD1 (6 bases). The germline V gene has CDR1 MDHEN and CDR2 SYDVKM. Trimming left V 3 bases short and J 7 bases short, with 7 bases between. CDR3 length: 12 amino acids.

CDR3 residues: CAWSFTGGSGNTIYF. CDR3 coding DNA: TGTGCCTGGAGTTTTACAGGGGGCTCTGGAAACACCATATATTTT. The rearrangement uses TRBV30 and TRBJ1-3; 8 bases map to TRBD1. CDR3 length: 15 residues. The trim removed 2 bases at V and 0 bases at J, leaving 3 bases unmatched. The germline CDR1 and CDR2 sequences are GTSNPN and SVGIG (reference sequence). The full variable domain, in which reference TRBV30 and TRBJ1-3 provide the parts outside the CDR3, is SQTIHQWPATLVQPVGSPLSLECTVEGTSNPNLYWYRQAAGRGLQLLFYSVGIGQISSEVPQNLSASRPQDRQFILSSKKLLLSDSGFYLCAWSFTGGSGNTIYFGEGSWLTVV.